Sequencing of this T cell receptor (beta chain) was carried out in a study of T cell responses to AZD1222 COVID-19 vaccine. General study findings and limits: Among spike-specific TCRs, nearly half reportedly target unmutated variant regions. Distributed over spike, vaccine-associated CD4 TCRs predominated at 160-218 and 743-854. Repertoires were sampled only after the peak T cell response.

Whether given at about 4 or about 12 weeks, second doses were pooled. The data were produced by immunoSEQ multiplex PCR, yet TCRdb's version contains in-frame clones alone and is incomplete. The table has about 77,000 clones, more than 90% seen once; the top ten hold 4% to 5.5%. To note about this clone: No antigen is known for it.

CDR3 size: 16 residues. The germline V gene encodes CDR1 SNHLY and CDR2 FYNNEI. V was clipped by 4 bases and J by 5 bases; unmatched bases: 11. This receptor was taken from an adult who received the AZD1222 COVID-19 vaccine. The source was peripheral blood, collected 28 days after the second AZD1222 dose. The chain recombines TRBV2 with TRBJ2-5, with 9 bases fitting TRBD2. The CDR3 DNA is TGTGCCAGCAGTGGAGCCGGGACTAGCCTCAGGGAGACCCAGTACTTC. Translated, it gives CASSGAGTSLRETQYF.